Each of the 3 T cell receptor beta chains below was sequenced from the same sample in a study of blood T cells in healthy people across ages. Using a J-beta primer mix together with a sample-barcoded 5' primer, a second PCR was run for roughly 7 to 12 cycles. Each CDR3 protein is one row after TCRdb ran MiXCR on the 5' RACE reads. The profile shows roughly 800,000 distinct CDR3 sequences, roughly 64% of them singletons. Sequencing was performed on blood. The receptors shown here come from a man aged 25 to 40 in good health.

This clonotype was counted only a few times. This chain uses TRBV6-2 or TRBV6-3 with TRBJ2-7; possible D gene TRBD2, 5 bases. Trimming removed 5 bases from V and 1 base from J, with 12 bases in between. This CDR3 is built from 14 residues. Germline assignment: CDR1 MNHEY and CDR2 SVGEGT. The CDR3 DNA sequence: TGTGCCAGCAGTCGAGGGTCGATTTCCTACGAGCAGTACTTC. It codes for CASSRGSISYEQYF.

This clonotype was counted a few times. This rearrangement joins TRBV7-2 to TRBJ1-2, with 7 bases identical to TRBD1. The trim removed 8 bases at V and 7 bases at J, leaving 13 bases unmatched. CDR3 length: 14 residues. CDR1 SGHTA and CDR2 FQGNSA come from the germline V gene. CDR3 sequence (DNA): TGTGCCAGCGGATACTCGACAGGGATCGGTGGCTACACCTTC. Translating it yields CASGYSTGIGGYTF.

This rearrangement joins TRBV4-2 to TRBJ2-5; either TRBD1 or TRBD2 may supply D (5 bases each). CDR3 length: 13 amino acids. The ends were cut back, 0 bases at V and 6 bases at J, with 8 bases in the middle. The germline CDR1 and CDR2 sequences are LGHNA and YNFKEQ. The CDR3 loop reads CASSQDWGKTQYF. CDR3 nucleotide sequence: TGTGCCAGCAGCCAAGATTGGGGGAAGACCCAGTACTTC.